The present T cell receptor beta chain was sequenced within a study of blood T cell repertoires in COVID-19. Study information: Sites in the United States, Italy and Spain provided acute and convalescent COVID-19 samples.

CDR3 size: 14 residues. V was clipped by 11 bases and J by 3 bases, with 19 bases between them. Germline V gene data show CDR1 as SNHLY and CDR2 as FYNNEI. Cohort placement rested on clinical history that participants reported themselves. TCRdb keeps only in-frame clones here, not all; method: immunoSEQ multiplex PCR. The table includes under 200,000 clones, roughly 82% detected once. The origin of this receptor is a woman between 55 and 75 years old with acute COVID-19. The sequencing sample was made of PBMCs or T cells enriched from blood (not recorded which). The chain recombines TRBV2 with TRBJ1-2; tentatively, D is TRBD1 (5 bases). The CDR3 DNA is TGTGCCTCCCAGCGGGGGGGATCAGACTATGGCTACACCTTC. It codes for CASQRGGSDYGYTF.